This T cell receptor (beta chain) originates from a study of T cell changes during pregnancy in multiple sclerosis. Libraries were prepared by immunoSEQ multiplex PCR; TCRdb keeps only in-frame clonotypes and omits some of them. The sample contains 50,000 to 65,000 clones, about 89% of which appear only once. V lost 4 bases and J lost 4; bases outside the gene matches: 8. The CDR3 spans 16 residues. Germline CDR1 and CDR2: ENHRY and SYGVKD. The specimen comprised peripheral blood, sampled after pregnancy. This rearrangement joins TRBV10-3 to TRBJ2-3; 10 bases map to TRBD2. The TCR comes from a female donor with multiple sclerosis, enrolled in a pregnancy study. The CDR3: CAISGASGGASDTQYF. The CDR3 DNA sequence: TGTGCCATCAGTGGTGCGAGCGGGGGGGCGTCAGATACGCAGTATTTT.